Below, 20 T cell receptor beta chains from the same sample are listed, as sequenced in a study of technical replicates of blood from a few donors. Profiling relied on immunoSEQ multiplex PCR, and the TCRdb table lists in-frame clones only, not all of them. The sample holds roughly 82,000 clones, 96% seen once. The specimen sequenced was T cells isolated from PBMCs. Source of these receptors: a human donor in good health.

The chain joins TRBV10-3 to TRBJ2-3; 10 nucleotides match TRBD1. The V gene's germline CDR1 is ENHRY and CDR2 SYGVKD. V gave up 6 bases and J gave up 2 bases; unmatched junction bases: 2. This CDR3 is built from 14 residues. CDR3 DNA: TGTGCCATCAGCAGACAGGGGGCCACAGATACGCAGTATTTT. Translated, it gives CAISRQGATDTQYF.

The chain recombines TRBV27 with TRBJ2-7; the match to TRBD2 covers 8 bases. In germline, CDR1 is MNHEY, CDR2 SMNVEV (reference sequence). This CDR3 contains 15 residues. The V segment lost 5 bases and the J segment 6 bases; nucleotides outside the gene matches: 12. Here the CDR3 DNA reads TGTGCCAGCAGTCCCACCGCGGGAGGCCTCCTCGAGCAGTACTTC. Translating gives CASSPTAGGLLEQYF.

The chain is built from TRBV18 and TRBJ1-5; 7 bases align to TRBD1. V gave up 3 bases and J gave up 3 bases; unmatched junction bases: 2. The CDR3 runs 14 residues. Germline V gives CDR1 KGHSH, CDR2 LQKENI. CDR3: CASSPGTANQPQHF. The CDR3 DNA sequence: TGTGCCAGCTCACCGGGGACAGCCAATCAGCCCCAGCATTTT.

This clone was counted between two and nine times. V gene TRBV30 combines with J gene TRBJ1-1; 9 bases are shared with TRBD1. Germline trimming cut 3 bases from V and 8 bases from J; bases unmatched to any gene: 10. CDR1 is GTSNPN and CDR2 is SVGIG in the germline V gene (reference sequence). This CDR3 has 14 residues. CDR3: CAWSLGVGQGEAFF. The CDR3 DNA sequence: TGTGCCTGGAGCCTAGGGGTCGGACAGGGGGAAGCTTTCTTT.

The chain has TRBV2 and TRBJ2-7; 12 nucleotides agree with TRBD2. This CDR3 contains 15 residues. Germline V gene lookup returns CDR1 SNHLY and CDR2 FYNNEI. V lost 6 bases and J lost 2; bases outside the gene matches: 5. The chain's CDR3 is CASREGLAGPYEQYF. The CDR3 nucleotides are TGTGCCAGCAGAGAGGGACTAGCGGGCCCCTACGAGCAGTACTTC.

The chain couples TRBV27 to TRBJ1-2; 9 nucleotides agree with TRBD1. The CDR3 loop spans 14 amino acids. Germline V gene lookup returns CDR1 MNHEY and CDR2 SMNVEV (reference sequence). The V gene end was trimmed by 3 bases and the J gene end by 4 bases; junction bases not matched to a gene: 3. As DNA, the CDR3 is TGTGCCAGCAGTTTGATGACAGGGGGCTATGGCTACACCTTC. Amino acids: CASSLMTGGYGYTF.

The rearrangement links TRBV27 to TRBJ1-1, with TRBD1 matching 8 bases. Trimming cost V 0 bases and J 4 bases; bases outside gene matches: 1. Looked up from germline, CDR1 is MNHEY and CDR2 is SMNVEV (reference sequence). The CDR3 totals 14 residues. The CDR3 DNA reads TGTGCCAGCAGTTTATCCAGGGGGCGCACTGAAGCTTTCTTT. Residues: CASSLSRGRTEAFF.

V usage is TRBV29-1 and J usage is TRBJ1-1, with TRBD1 as a possible D gene (5 bases). CDR1 is SQVTM, CDR2 ANQGSEA, per germline. This CDR3 contains 14 residues. The V end lost 4 bases, the J end lost 3 bases, and 15 bases lay between the germline ends. The chain's CDR3 is CSVVAVGGDTEAFF. The CDR3 DNA is TGCAGCGTTGTGGCAGTGGGGGGGGACACTGAAGCTTTCTTT.

The chain joins TRBV6-5 to TRBJ1-1; 10 positions agree with TRBD1. The germline V gene has CDR1 MNHEY and CDR2 SVGAGI. V dropped 2 bases and J dropped 6; count of bases not matched to a gene: 3. The CDR3 is 14 residues long. The CDR3 DNA sequence: TGTGCCAGCAGTTACCGGACAGGGGGGGCTGAAGCTTTCTTT. It is translated as CASSYRTGGAEAFF.

This chain joins TRBV30 and TRBJ1-2; 7 bases are shared with TRBD1. Germline loops: CDR1 GTSNPN, CDR2 SVGIG (reference sequence). This CDR3 spans 14 amino acids. V lost 0 bases to trimming and J lost 6 bases; unmatched junction nucleotides: 7. The CDR3 spells CAWSVRRQGHGYTF. In DNA, the CDR3 is TGTGCCTGGAGTGTACGAAGACAGGGACATGGCTACACCTTC.

This rearrangement joins TRBV27 to TRBJ1-5, with D tentatively TRBD1 (5 bases). Germline lookup yields CDR1 MNHEY and CDR2 SMNVEV (reference sequence). V dropped 6 bases and J dropped 1 base, with 10 bases sitting between them. The CDR3 has 14 amino acids. The CDR3 coding sequence is TGTGCCAGCAGGCCTGGGGGGAGCAATCAGCCCCAGCATTTT. Its protein is CASRPGGSNQPQHF.

The V gene is TRBV18, the J gene TRBJ2-2, with 9 bases lining up with TRBD2. The length of the CDR3 is 16 residues. Germline lookup yields CDR1 KGHSH and CDR2 LQKENI. V trimming: 1 base; J trimming: 3 bases; junction bases outside the gene matches: 3. The CDR3 DNA follows: TGTGCCAGCTCACCACTAAGCGGGAGGCACACCGGGGAGCTGTTTTTT. Residues: CASSPLSGRHTGELFF.

The rearrangement uses TRBV7-9 and TRBJ1-5, with 7 bases fitting TRBD1. Trimming removed 2 bases from V and 7 bases from J; junction bases left unmatched: 11. The germline CDR1 and CDR2 sequences are SEHNR and FQNEAQ (reference sequence). The CDR3 consists of 16 residues. CDR3 protein: CASSLYRGTAVQPQHF. As DNA, the CDR3 is TGTGCCAGCAGCTTATATCGGGGGACAGCAGTCCAGCCCCAGCATTTT.

This chain joins TRBV27 and TRBJ2-1; D unresolved. In germline, CDR1 is MNHEY, CDR2 SMNVEV (reference sequence). This CDR3 has 13 residues. Trimming cost V 5 bases and J 4 bases, with 9 bases left between them. CDR3 region: CASSLRVYNEQFF. The CDR3 DNA sequence: TGTGCCAGCAGTCTCCGGGTGTACAATGAGCAGTTCTTC.

The chain employs TRBV18 and TRBJ2-3, with TRBD1 identical over 7 bases. With 5 bases clipped from V and 3 bases from J, the junction kept 8 bases outside the gene matches. Germline loops: CDR1 KGHSH, CDR2 LQKENI. The CDR3 consists of 15 residues. The CDR3 loop reads CASSDYTGVTDTQYF. The CDR3 DNA is TGTGCCAGCTCAGATTACACAGGGGTGACAGATACGCAGTATTTT. The full variable domain, its missing parts supplied by reference TRBV18 and TRBJ2-3, is NAGVMQNPRHLVRRRGQEARLRCSPMKGHSHVYWYRQLPEEGLKFMVYLQKENIIDESGMPKERFSAEFPKEGPSILRIQQVVRGDSAAYFCASSDYTGVTDTQYFGPGTRLTVL.

The chain recombines TRBV27 with TRBJ2-7; TRBD1 aligns across 10 bases. V dropped 2 bases and J dropped 5; count of bases not matched to a gene: 12. The germline gives CDR1 MNHEY, CDR2 SMNVEV (reference sequence). There are 17 residues in the CDR3. CDR3 protein: CASSLSLDRGLVHEQYF. Here the CDR3 DNA reads TGTGCCAGCAGTTTAAGCCTCGACAGGGGGCTTGTCCACGAGCAGTACTTC.

V usage is TRBV5-1 and J usage is TRBJ2-1, with unresolved D. V lost 7 bases, J lost 9 bases, and 11 bases lay in between. CDR1 SGHRS and CDR2 YFSETQ come from the germline V gene. This CDR3 is 11 amino acids long. CDR3 region: CASRDGVEQFF. CDR3 coding DNA: TGCGCCAGCCGCGATGGAGTTGAGCAGTTCTTC.

The CDR3: CAWSVGLRDEKLFF. As DNA, the CDR3 is TGTGCCTGGAGTGTCGGACTAAGGGATGAAAAACTGTTTTTT. The V and J genes are TRBV30 and TRBJ1-4; D gene ambiguous. Germline assignment: CDR1 GTSNPN and CDR2 SVGIG (reference sequence). With 0 bases removed from V and 6 bases from J, the gap between germline ends came to 11 bases. There are 14 residues in the CDR3.

The chain is built from TRBV28 and TRBJ1-1; tentatively, D is TRBD1 (6 bases). Per germline, CDR1 MDHEN and CDR2 SYDVKM. The CDR3 runs 15 residues. The V gene lost 9 bases and the J gene lost 1 base, with 18 bases spanning the gap. The CDR3 here is CASIKTGLSNTEAFF. In nucleotides, the CDR3 is TGTGCCAGTATTAAAACAGGGCTATCGAACACTGAAGCTTTCTTT. Drawing the rest from reference TRBV28 and TRBJ1-1, the complete variable domain is DVKVTQSSRYLVKRTGEKVFLECVQDMDHENMFWYRQDPGLGLRLIYFSYDVKMKEKGDIPEGYSVSREKKERFSLILESASTNQTSMYLCASIKTGLSNTEAFFGQGTRLTVV.

This chain links TRBV9 with TRBJ2-7, with TRBD2 matching over 7 bases. The germline V gene has CDR1 SGDLS and CDR2 YYNGEE. V gave up 0 bases and J gave up 2 bases; unmatched junction bases: 5. CDR3 length: 15 residues. As DNA, the CDR3 is TGTGCCAGCAGCGTAGAAAGCGGGGAGACCTACGAGCAGTACTTC. The encoded protein is CASSVESGETYEQYF.